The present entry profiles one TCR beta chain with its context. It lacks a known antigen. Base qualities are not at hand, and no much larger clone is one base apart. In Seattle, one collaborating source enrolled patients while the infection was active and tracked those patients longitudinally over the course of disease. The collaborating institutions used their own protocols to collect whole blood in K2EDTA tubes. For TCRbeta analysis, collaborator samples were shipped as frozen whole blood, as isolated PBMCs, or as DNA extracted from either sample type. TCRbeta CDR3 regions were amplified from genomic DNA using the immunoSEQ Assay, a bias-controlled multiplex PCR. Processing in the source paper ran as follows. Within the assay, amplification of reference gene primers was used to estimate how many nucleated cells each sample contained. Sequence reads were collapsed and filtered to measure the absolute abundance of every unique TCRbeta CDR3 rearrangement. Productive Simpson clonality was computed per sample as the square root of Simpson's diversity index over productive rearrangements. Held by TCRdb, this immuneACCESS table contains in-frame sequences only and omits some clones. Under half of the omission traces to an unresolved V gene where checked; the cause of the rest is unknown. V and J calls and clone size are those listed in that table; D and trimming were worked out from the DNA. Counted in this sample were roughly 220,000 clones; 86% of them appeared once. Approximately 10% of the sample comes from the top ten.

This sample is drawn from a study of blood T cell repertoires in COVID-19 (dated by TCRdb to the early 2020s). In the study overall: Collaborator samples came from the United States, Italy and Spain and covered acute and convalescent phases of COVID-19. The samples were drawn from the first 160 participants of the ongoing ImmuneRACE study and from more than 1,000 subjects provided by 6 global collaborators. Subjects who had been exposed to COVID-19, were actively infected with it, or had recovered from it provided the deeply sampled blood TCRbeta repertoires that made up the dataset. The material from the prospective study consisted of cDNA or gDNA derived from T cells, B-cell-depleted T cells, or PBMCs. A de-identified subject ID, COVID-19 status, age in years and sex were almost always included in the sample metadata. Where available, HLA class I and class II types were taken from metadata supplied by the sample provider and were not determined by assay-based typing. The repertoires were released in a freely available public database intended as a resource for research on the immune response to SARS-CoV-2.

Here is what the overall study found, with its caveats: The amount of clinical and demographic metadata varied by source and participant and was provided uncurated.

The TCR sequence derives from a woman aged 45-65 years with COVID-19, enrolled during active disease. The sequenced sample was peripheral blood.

In nucleotides, the sequence is TGTGCCAGCAGCTTGGGAGCGGGGGGTTTAGAAGAGACCCAGTACTTC. Translated, it gives CASSLGAGGLEETQYF. The V and J segments used are TRBV5-4 and TRBJ2-5, and 9 junctional nucleotides match TRBD2. The germline V gene (reference sequence) provides CDR1 SGHNT and CDR2 YYREEE. The CDR3, from cysteine to phenylalanine, totals 16 residues. Only the CDR3 region is kept as DNA, spanning 48 bases read in frame from base 1. The junction shows trimming of 0 bases on V and 3 bases on J, and the gene matches do not reach 6 bases of it.